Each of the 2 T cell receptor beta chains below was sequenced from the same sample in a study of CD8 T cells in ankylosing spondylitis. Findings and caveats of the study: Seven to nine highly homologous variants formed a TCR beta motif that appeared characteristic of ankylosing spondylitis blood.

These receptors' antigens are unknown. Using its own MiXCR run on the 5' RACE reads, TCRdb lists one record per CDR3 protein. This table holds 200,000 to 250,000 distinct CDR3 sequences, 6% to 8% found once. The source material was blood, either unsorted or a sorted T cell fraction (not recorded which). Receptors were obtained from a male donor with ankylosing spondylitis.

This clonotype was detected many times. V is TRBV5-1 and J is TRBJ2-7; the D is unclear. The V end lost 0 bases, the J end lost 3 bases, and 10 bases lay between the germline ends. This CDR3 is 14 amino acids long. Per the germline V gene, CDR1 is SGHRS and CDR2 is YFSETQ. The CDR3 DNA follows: TGCGCCAGCAGCTTGGGCAGGCCCGACTACGAGCAGTACTTC. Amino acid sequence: CASSLGRPDYEQYF.

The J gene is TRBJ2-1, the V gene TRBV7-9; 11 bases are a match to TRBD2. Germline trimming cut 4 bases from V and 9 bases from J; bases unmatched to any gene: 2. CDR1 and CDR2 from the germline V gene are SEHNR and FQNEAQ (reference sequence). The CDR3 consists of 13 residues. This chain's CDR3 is CASSWGLAVEQFF. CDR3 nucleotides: TGTGCCAGCAGCTGGGGACTAGCGGTTGAGCAGTTCTTC.